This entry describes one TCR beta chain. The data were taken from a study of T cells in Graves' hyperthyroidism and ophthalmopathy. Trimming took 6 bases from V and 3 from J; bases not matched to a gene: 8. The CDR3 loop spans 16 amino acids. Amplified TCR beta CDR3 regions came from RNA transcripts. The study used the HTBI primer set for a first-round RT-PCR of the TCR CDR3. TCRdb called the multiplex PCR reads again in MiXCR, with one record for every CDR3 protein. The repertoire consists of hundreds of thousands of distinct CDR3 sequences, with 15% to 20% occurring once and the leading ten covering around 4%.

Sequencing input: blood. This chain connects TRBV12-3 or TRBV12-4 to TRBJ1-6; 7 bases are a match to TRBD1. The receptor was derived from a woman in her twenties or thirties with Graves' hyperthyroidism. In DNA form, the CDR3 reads TGTGCCAGCAGCCCGACCGGGACAGACTATAATTCACCCCTCCACTTT. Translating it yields CASSPTGTDYNSPLHF.